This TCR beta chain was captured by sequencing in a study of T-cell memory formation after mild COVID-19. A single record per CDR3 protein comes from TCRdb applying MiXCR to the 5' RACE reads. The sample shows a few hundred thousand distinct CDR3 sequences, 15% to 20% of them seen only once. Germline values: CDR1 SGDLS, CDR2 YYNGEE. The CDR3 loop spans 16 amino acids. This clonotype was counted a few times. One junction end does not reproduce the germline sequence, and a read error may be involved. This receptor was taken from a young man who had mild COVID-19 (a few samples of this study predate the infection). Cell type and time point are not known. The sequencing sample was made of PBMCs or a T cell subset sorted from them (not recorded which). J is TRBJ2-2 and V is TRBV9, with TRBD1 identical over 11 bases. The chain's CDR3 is CASSLRGTGGTGEMFF. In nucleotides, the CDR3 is TGTGCCAGCAGCCTCCGGGGGACAGGGGGGACCGGGGAGATGTTTTTT.